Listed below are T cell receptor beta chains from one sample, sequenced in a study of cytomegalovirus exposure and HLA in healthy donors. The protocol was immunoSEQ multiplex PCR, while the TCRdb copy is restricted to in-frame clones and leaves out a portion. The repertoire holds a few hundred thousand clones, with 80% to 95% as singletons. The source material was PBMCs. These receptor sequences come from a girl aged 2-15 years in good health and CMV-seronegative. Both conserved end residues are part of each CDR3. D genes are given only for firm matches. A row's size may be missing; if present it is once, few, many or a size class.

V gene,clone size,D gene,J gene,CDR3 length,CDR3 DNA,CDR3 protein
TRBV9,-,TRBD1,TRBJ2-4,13,TGTGCCAGCAGCGCAGGGACAGGGCTTGTCCCGTACTTC,CASSAGTGLVPYF
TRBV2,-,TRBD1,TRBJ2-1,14,TGTGCCAGGACATTGGACAGGGGGGGTGATGAGCAGTTCTTC,CARTLDRGGDEQFF
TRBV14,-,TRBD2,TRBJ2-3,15,TGTGCCAGCAGCGCCACGGGGGGGGCAAGAGATACGCAGTATTTT,CASSATGGARDTQYF
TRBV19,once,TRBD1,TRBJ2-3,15,TGTGCCAGTAGTATTGGGACAGGCCACACAGATACGCAGTATTTT,CASSIGTGHTDTQYF
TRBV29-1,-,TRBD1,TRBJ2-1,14,TGCAGCGCCGCAAGGACAGGGGGTTACAATGAGCAGTTCTTC,CSAARTGGYNEQFF
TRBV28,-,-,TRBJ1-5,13,TGTGCCACCGTGGGGCTCCCTGGGCAGCCCCAGCATTTT,CATVGLPGQPQHF
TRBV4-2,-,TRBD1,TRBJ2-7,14,TGTGCCAGCAGCCCCGGGACAGGGTATAACGAGCAGTACTTC,CASSPGTGYNEQYF
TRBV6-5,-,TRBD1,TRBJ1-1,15,TGTGCCAGCAGTTTCAGGGGGTCAGCGAACACTGAAGCTTTCTTT,CASSFRGSANTEAFF
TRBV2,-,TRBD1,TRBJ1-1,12,TGTGCCAGCAGACAGGGGGGGCGTGAAGCTTTCTTT,CASRQGGREAFF
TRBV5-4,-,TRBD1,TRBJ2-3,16,TGTGCCAGCAGCTTGGGACAGGGGGCAGGCACAGATACGCAGTATTTT,CASSLGQGAGTDTQYF
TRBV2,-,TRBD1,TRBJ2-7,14,TGTGCCAGCAGTCTGGGACAGGGGAGAAACGAGCAGTACTTC,CASSLGQGRNEQYF
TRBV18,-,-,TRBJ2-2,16,TGTGCCAGCTCACGGTCGAGCGGGCCTGACACCGGGGAGCTGTTTTTT,CASSRSSGPDTGELFF
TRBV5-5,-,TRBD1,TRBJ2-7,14,TGTGCCAGCAGCTCCGGGACAGCGGCCTACGAGCAGTACTTC,CASSSGTAAYEQYF
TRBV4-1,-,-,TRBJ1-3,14,TGCGCCAGCAGCCAAGATCAGAACGGAGACACCATATATTTT,CASSQDQNGDTIYF
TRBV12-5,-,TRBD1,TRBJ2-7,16,TGTGCTAGTGCCGATCACCCCGGGACAGACCTGGACGAGCAGTACTTC,CASADHPGTDLDEQYF
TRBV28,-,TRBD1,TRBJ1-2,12,TGTGCCAGCAGTCAGGACAGGGATGGCTACACCTTC,CASSQDRDGYTF
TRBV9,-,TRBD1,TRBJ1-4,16,TGTGCCAGCAGCGTCTTTGGACAGGGCACTAATGAAAAACTGTTTTTT,CASSVFGQGTNEKLFF
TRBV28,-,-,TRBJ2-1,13,TGTGCCAGCAGTTTTCGGGGGAAAAATGAGCAGTTCTTC,CASSFRGKNEQFF
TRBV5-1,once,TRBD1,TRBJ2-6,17,TGCGCCAGCAGCTCCGGGACAGGGGGATCTGGGGCCAACGTCCTGACTTTC,CASSSGTGGSGANVLTF
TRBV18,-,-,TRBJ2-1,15,TGTGCCAGCTCACCACGTCAGGGGTTGTCCAATGAGCAGTTCTTC,CASSPRQGLSNEQFF
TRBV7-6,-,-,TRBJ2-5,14,TGTGCCAGCAGTTCATACGGGGATGGGGAGACCCAGTACTTC,CASSSYGDGETQYF
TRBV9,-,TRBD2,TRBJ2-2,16,TGTGCCAGCAGCTCTCGGACTAGCGGGAACACCGGGGAGCTGTTTTTT,CASSSRTSGNTGELFF
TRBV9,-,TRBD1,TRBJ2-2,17,TGTGCCAGCAGCGTAGCCCGGACAGGGAGGAACACCGGGGAGCTGTTTTTT,CASSVARTGRNTGELFF
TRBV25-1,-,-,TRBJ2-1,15,TGTGCCAGCAGTGAGGCGGGGCCCACCTACAATGAGCAGTTCTTC,CASSEAGPTYNEQFF
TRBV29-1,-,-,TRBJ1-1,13,TGCAGCGTTGTACTTCCGGAGGACACTGAAGCTTTCTTT,CSVVLPEDTEAFF
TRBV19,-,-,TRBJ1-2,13,TGTGCCATAGACGGGCCTACAGGGAACGGCTACACCTTC,CAIDGPTGNGYTF
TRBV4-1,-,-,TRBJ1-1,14,TGCGCCAGCAGCCAAGGAGCCCCGGGGACTGAAGCTTTCTTT,CASSQGAPGTEAFF
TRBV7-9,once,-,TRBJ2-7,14,TGTGCCAGCAGCTCCCCCCCGACTCCCTACGAGCAGTACTTC,CASSSPPTPYEQYF
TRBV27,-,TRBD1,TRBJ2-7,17,TGTGCCAGCAGTCCCCCCGGGACAGGGACAAAGGGCAACGAGCAGTACTTC,CASSPPGTGTKGNEQYF
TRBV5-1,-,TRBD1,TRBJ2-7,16,TGCGCCAGCAGATTGATACTGACAGGGGGCAACTACGAGCAGTACTTC,CASRLILTGGNYEQYF
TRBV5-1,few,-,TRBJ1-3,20,TGCGCCAGCAGCTCGGACAGAAGGATGGTGGGGGAACACTCTGGAAACACCATATATTTT,CASSSDRRMVGEHSGNTIYF
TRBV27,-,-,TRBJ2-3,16,TGTGCCAGCAGTTTATTCTCGGGAGACCCCACAGATACGCAGTATTTT,CASSLFSGDPTDTQYF
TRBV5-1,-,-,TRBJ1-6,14,TGCGCCAGCACGGGTGCCGATTATAATTCACCCCTCCACTTT,CASTGADYNSPLHF
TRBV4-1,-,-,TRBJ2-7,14,TGCGCCAGCAGCCCCCGGCAGGGGCCCTACGAGCAGTACTTC,CASSPRQGPYEQYF
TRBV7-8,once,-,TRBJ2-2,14,TGTGCCAGCACCAAGACAAGAACCACCGGGGAGCTGTTTTTT,CASTKTRTTGELFF
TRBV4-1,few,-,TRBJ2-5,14,TGCGCCAGCGGGGGGGGCGTGGGGGGTTTGGCCCAGTACTTC,CASGGGVGGLAQYF
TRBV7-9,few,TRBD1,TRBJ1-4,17,TGTGCCAGCAGCTTAGGTTCAGCGGGACAGGGTTTTGAAAAACTGTTTTTT,CASSLGSAGQGFEKLFF
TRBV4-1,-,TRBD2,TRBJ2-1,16,TGCGCCAGCAGCCAAGATAGCGAGCGGGAGCAACCGAAGCAGTTCTTC,CASSQDSEREQPKQFF
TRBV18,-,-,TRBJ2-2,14,TGTGCCAGCTCACCAATTAGTCGGGTCGGGGAGCTGTTTTTT,CASSPISRVGELFF
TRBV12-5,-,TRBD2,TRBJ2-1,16,TGTGCTAGTGGTTTAAGGACTAGCGGGGACTACAATGAGCAGTTCTTC,CASGLRTSGDYNEQFF
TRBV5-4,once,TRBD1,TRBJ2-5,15,TGTGCCAGCAGCGGTCGCTTGACAGGGGACGTGACCCAGTACTTC,CASSGRLTGDVTQYF
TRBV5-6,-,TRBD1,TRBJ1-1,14,TGTGCCAGCAGCCTGGGACAGATGAACACTGAAGCTTTCTTT,CASSLGQMNTEAFF
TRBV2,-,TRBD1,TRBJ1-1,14,TGTGCCAGCAGTGAGGGGACAGAGAACACTGAAGCTTTCTTT,CASSEGTENTEAFF
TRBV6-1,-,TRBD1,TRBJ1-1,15,TGTGCCAGCACCGGGGGACAGATCTTGAACACTGAAGCTTTCTTT,CASTGGQILNTEAFF
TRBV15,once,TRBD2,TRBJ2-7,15,TGTGCCACCAGCATTCTAGCGGAGGGGAGGTACGAGCAGTACTTC,CATSILAEGRYEQYF